This T cell receptor beta chain was documented in a study of cytomegalovirus exposure and HLA in healthy donors. CDR1 and CDR2 (germline): SNHLY, FYNNEI. The V end was cut by 5 bases, the J end by 0 bases, with 7 bases between. The CDR3 is 13 amino acids. Broader study findings: On later analysis, the bulk of CMV-associated TCR beta chains appeared to be HLA-restricted. Three CMV-associated chains were confirmed in vitro to be specific for CMV antigens. Despite most TCR sequences being rare, some public TCRs occurred in many donors.

Worth noting for this clone: Its antigen is currently unknown.

The PCR used 60 Vbeta and 13 Jbeta primers. Sequencing was performed with immunoSEQ multiplex PCR; in TCRdb, only in-frame clones are kept and a portion is missing. The data hold roughly 140,000 clones, with approximately 73% observed a single time. The sequencing input was PBMCs. The receptor comes from a human donor in good health. This chain joins TRBV2 and TRBJ2-5; D is perhaps TRBD1 (5 bases). DNA for the CDR3: TGTGCCAGCAGTAAGGACAACCAAGAGACCCAGTACTTC. Its protein is CASSKDNQETQYF.